The 26 T cell receptor beta chains presented below share a single source sample, sequenced in a study of PD-L1 blockade in urothelial cancer. Time point reported: pretreatment peripheral blood. The repertoire was sequenced with immunoSEQ multiplex PCR; TCRdb's copy has only in-frame clones and lacks some. In the table there are roughly 40,000 clones, approximately 91% of which are singletons. The material sequenced was PBMCs, taken around atezolizumab (anti-PD-L1) treatment. These TCRs come from a donor at least 40 years old with urothelial cancer.

The chain combines TRBV6-6 with TRBJ1-5, with a possible D match to TRBD1 (6 bases). The ends were cut back, 0 bases at V and 5 bases at J, with 14 bases in the middle. Per the germline V gene, CDR1 is MNHNY and CDR2 is SVGAGI (reference sequence). CDR3 size: 16 residues. The CDR3 is CASSYSVGAGDQPQHF. The CDR3 DNA reads TGTGCCAGCAGTTACTCGGTGGGGGCAGGGGATCAGCCCCAGCATTTT.

This chain joins TRBV5-1 and TRBJ2-5; D may be TRBD2 (7 bases). This CDR3 is 12 amino acids long. Trimming shortened V by 7 bases and J by 7 bases, and 14 bases separated the two germline ends. Germline assignment: CDR1 SGHRS and CDR2 YFSETQ. CDR3 in DNA: TGCGCCAGCGGGGGGGCTTGGGGGACCCAGTACTTC. Protein: CASGGAWGTQYF.

J is TRBJ2-2 and V is TRBV7-9, with no clear D. The germline V gene has CDR1 SEHNR and CDR2 FQNEAQ (reference sequence). Trimming removed 1 base at V and 3 bases at J, with 9 bases between. The CDR3 is 15 residues long. CDR3 region: CASSLGVSDTGELFF. The CDR3 DNA reads TGTGCCAGCAGCTTAGGGGTCAGCGACACCGGGGAGCTGTTTTTT.

The chain uses TRBV28 and TRBJ1-2, with D unresolved. V was trimmed by 5 bases and J by 0 bases, leaving 10 bases between them. The CDR3 is made up of 14 amino acids. Germline assignment: CDR1 MDHEN and CDR2 SYDVKM. The CDR3 nucleotides are TGTGCCAGCAGTGTCGGAGGTACTAACTATGGCTACACCTTC. This sequence encodes CASSVGGTNYGYTF.

This rearrangement joins TRBV6-1 to TRBJ1-2; no clear D gene. From germline, CDR1 is MNHNS and CDR2 SASEGT. This CDR3 contains 12 residues. V was pared by 5 bases and J by 6 bases, with 10 bases between. CDR3 region: CASSFSGNGYTF. The CDR3 DNA is TGTGCCAGCAGTTTCTCGGGGAATGGCTACACCTTC.

The gene calls are TRBV11-2 and TRBJ2-7; TRBD1 matches at 8 bases. The CDR3 runs to 15 residues. The trim removed 8 bases at V and 5 bases at J, leaving 14 bases unmatched. Germline CDR1 reads SGHAT; CDR2 reads FQNNGV. CDR3 amino acids: CASSRSRGQGNEQYF. The CDR3 DNA reads as TGTGCCAGCTCCCGAAGCCGAGGACAGGGCAACGAGCAGTACTTC.

This clone was seen a few times. V gene TRBV5-8 combines with J gene TRBJ2-1, with TRBD1 identical over 8 bases. Trimming cost V 6 bases and J 4 bases; bases outside gene matches: 12. Per germline, CDR1 SGHTS and CDR2 YDEGEE. The CDR3 has 16 residues. The CDR3 nucleotides read TGTGCCAGCACCTCCAGGACAGGGAGGATGTACAATGAGCAGTTCTTC. It encodes CASTSRTGRMYNEQFF. The whole variable domain, remainder taken from reference TRBV5-8 and TRBJ2-1, is EAGVTQSPTHLIKTRGQQATLRCSPISGHTSVYWYQQALGLGLQFLLWYDEGEERNRGNFPPRFSGRQFPNYSSELNVNALELEDSALYLCASTSRTGRMYNEQFFGPGTRLTVL.

V is TRBV6-5 and J is TRBJ2-1, with D unresolved. Between the trimmed V and J ends, which lost 2 bases and 9 bases, there was a span of 8 bases. The CDR3 contains 12 residues. Per germline, CDR1 MNHEY and CDR2 SVGAGI. As DNA, the CDR3 is TGTGCCAGCAGTTACACCACTACTGAGCAGTTCTTC. As protein: CASSYTTTEQFF.

This clone was recorded only once. The chain is built from TRBV11-2 and TRBJ2-2, with D maybe TRBD1 (5 bases). The CDR3 loop spans 14 amino acids. From germline, CDR1 is SGHAT and CDR2 FQNNGV. Trimming shortened V by 5 bases and J by 5 bases, and 12 bases separated the two germline ends. The DNA for the CDR3 is TGTGCCAGCAGCGGCAGGGTTGTGACCGGGGAGCTGTTTTTT. Translation: CASSGRVVTGELFF.

This rearrangement joins TRBV7-2 to TRBJ2-5; 8 nucleotides agree with TRBD2. The CDR3 runs to 17 residues. J gave up 2 bases and V 1 base, and 9 bases lay outside the gene matches. The V gene's germline CDR1 is SGHTA and CDR2 FQGNSA. The chain's CDR3 is CASSLGPAGGGQETQYF. CDR3 in DNA: TGTGCCAGCAGCTTAGGTCCGGCGGGAGGAGGGCAAGAGACCCAGTACTTC.

Turning to this clone: The junction departs from the called germline gene at one end, perhaps through a read error. This rearrangement joins TRBV27 to TRBJ2-7; TRBD2 aligns across 9 bases. The germline gives CDR1 MNHEY, CDR2 SMNVEV (reference sequence). The CDR3 loop spans 13 amino acids. The CDR3 here is CASSPGLAHTPVF. The CDR3 nucleotides read TGTGCCAGCAGTCCGGGACTAGCCCACACCCCCGTATTC.

This clone is a singleton in its sample. The chain has TRBV28 and TRBJ1-2; tentatively, D is TRBD1 (5 bases). There are 15 residues in the CDR3. Deletions cut 0 bases from V and 8 bases from J, with 16 bases between. In germline, CDR1 is MDHEN, CDR2 SYDVKM. CDR3 DNA sequence: TGTGCCAGCAGTTTATGGGGCCGGGCCCAGGGAGGCTACACCTTC. As protein: CASSLWGRAQGGYTF.

This chain connects TRBV7-9 to TRBJ1-2, with a weak D call TRBD1 (5 bases). CDR1 is SEHNR, CDR2 FQNEAQ, per germline (reference sequence). Trimming cost V 5 bases and J 2 bases, with 15 bases left between them. The CDR3 is 15 amino acids. The CDR3 DNA is TGTGCCAGCAGCCCCCAAGGGGTAGAGAACTATGGCTACACCTTC. Protein sequence: CASSPQGVENYGYTF.

The chain employs TRBV28 and TRBJ2-7; 7 nucleotides match TRBD2. The CDR3 covers 15 residues. V lost 4 bases and J lost 7; bases outside the gene matches: 13. Germline V gene lookup returns CDR1 MDHEN and CDR2 SYDVKM. CDR3 in DNA: TGTGCCAGCAGTTCTCCAGGGCGGACTAGGGTTGAGCAGTACTTC. This sequence encodes CASSSPGRTRVEQYF.

This sequence joins TRBV7-2 and TRBJ2-1, with a possible D match to TRBD2 (6 bases). CDR3 length: 13 residues. CDR1 and CDR2 from the germline V gene are SGHTA and FQGNSA. Trimming took off 5 bases at V and 8 bases at J, with 13 bases between the two ends. The CDR3 DNA sequence: TGTGCCAGCAGCGCGGGGTTCTGGGATGAGCAGTTCTTC. This translates into CASSAGFWDEQFF. Full variable domain (remainder filled in from reference TRBV7-2 and TRBJ2-1): GAGVSQSPSNKVTEKGKDVELRCDPISGHTALYWYRQSLGQGLEFLIYFQGNSAPDKSGLPSDRFSAERTGGSVSTLTIQRTQQEDSAVYLCASSAGFWDEQFFGPGTRLTVL.

V gene TRBV6-6 combines with J gene TRBJ2-7; unclear D gene. The V gene lost 8 bases and the J gene lost 6 bases, with 23 bases spanning the gap. Per germline, CDR1 MNHNY and CDR2 SVGAGI (reference sequence). There are 15 residues in the CDR3. CDR3 sequence (DNA): TGTGCCAGCTTCGCCCTAGGCCCGACTCTCCCCGAGCAGTACTTC. Translated, it gives CASFALGPTLPEQYF.

V is TRBV19 and J is TRBJ2-5; D remains ambiguous. V lost 1 base to trimming and J lost 2 bases, with 8 bases between them. CDR3 length: 14 residues. Germline loops: CDR1 LNHDA, CDR2 SQIVND (reference sequence). CDR3 residues: CASSIAPTQETQYF. DNA for the CDR3: TGTGCCAGTAGTATAGCCCCGACTCAAGAGACCCAGTACTTC.

As for this clone: The junction differs from germline at one of its ends, possibly a read error. The same CDR3 arises from other DNA sequences in this sample as well. The genes are TRBV7-9 and TRBJ1-1; D is perhaps TRBD1 (5 bases). The CDR3 spans 13 residues. Germline loops: CDR1 SEHNR, CDR2 FQNEAQ (reference sequence). The CDR3 nucleotides are TGCGCCAGCAGCACCCGGGGGAACGCTGAAGCTTTCTTT. It specifies CASSTRGNAEAFF.

The chain employs TRBV28 and TRBJ2-7; TRBD2 agrees at 7 bases. There are 13 residues in the CDR3. Germline V gene sequence: CDR1 MDHEN, CDR2 SYDVKM. The junction had 1 base not matched to a gene; V was cut back by 2 bases and J by 3 bases. The CDR3 reads CASSLGTNYEQYF. CDR3 DNA: TGTGCCAGCAGTTTAGGGACTAACTACGAGCAGTACTTC.

This clone was seen only a few times. The gene calls are TRBV7-2 and TRBJ1-2; no clear D. This CDR3 comprises 14 residues. Germline V lookup: CDR1 SGHTA, CDR2 FQGNSA. Deletions cut 3 bases from V and 7 bases from J, with 15 bases between. CDR3 residues: CASSLAGEVGGYTF. In DNA, the CDR3 is TGTGCCAGCAGCTTGGCGGGCGAGGTTGGTGGCTACACCTTC. The full variable domain, with the rest looked up from reference TRBV7-2 and TRBJ1-2, is GAGVSQSPSNKVTEKGKDVELRCDPISGHTALYWYRQSLGQGLEFLIYFQGNSAPDKSGLPSDRFSAERTGGSVSTLTIQRTQQEDSAVYLCASSLAGEVGGYTFGSGTRLTVV.

In its sample, this clone was seen once. V and J are TRBV7-2 and TRBJ2-7; TRBD1 agrees at 9 bases. J gave up 6 bases and V 5 bases, and 2 bases lay outside the gene matches. The CDR3 has 12 residues. CDR1 and CDR2 (germline): SGHTA, FQGNSA. The CDR3 reads CASSNRGLEQYF. CDR3 nucleotide sequence: TGTGCCAGCAGCAACAGGGGGCTCGAGCAGTACTTC.

The J gene is TRBJ2-1, the V gene TRBV6-5, with TRBD2 matching 7 bases. Germline CDR1 and CDR2: MNHEY and SVGAGI. This CDR3 spans 16 amino acids. V was clipped by 4 bases and J by 6 bases; unmatched bases: 12. Written as DNA, the CDR3 is TGTGCCAGCAGTTTGGGTGTGCTAGCGGCCCTCAATGAGCAGTTCTTC. Its translation: CASSLGVLAALNEQFF.

The CDR3 here is CASSLQRGFGVTDTQYF. The CDR3 DNA reads TGTGCCAGCAGCTTACAAAGAGGCTTCGGGGTCACAGATACGCAGTATTTT. The chain recombines TRBV7-9 with TRBJ2-3; D may be TRBD2 (5 bases). The germline V gene encodes CDR1 SEHNR and CDR2 FQNEAQ (reference sequence). The CDR3 extends over 17 amino acids. V lost 2 bases and J 2 bases, leaving 17 bases between the germline ends.

This clone has a single count. The chain combines TRBV5-4 with TRBJ2-5; possible D gene TRBD1, 6 bases. The CDR3 loop spans 13 amino acids. The germline V and J ends were trimmed by 4 bases and 5 bases, with 12 bases remaining between them. In germline, CDR1 is SGHNT, CDR2 YYREEE (reference sequence). CDR3 in DNA: TGTGCCAGCAGCCCCAGGGGTACGGAGACCCAGTACTTC. It encodes CASSPRGTETQYF.

The CDR3 region has the DNA TGTGCCAGCAGCTTAAGGCCGACGGGGGGGGCAGATACGCAGTATTTT. This sequence encodes CASSLRPTGGADTQYF. The chain recombines TRBV7-3 with TRBJ2-3, with TRBD2 matching over 8 bases. The germline CDR1 and CDR2 sequences are SGHTA and FQGTGA. The CDR3 is made up of 16 amino acids. V trimming: 1 base; J trimming: 4 bases; junction bases outside the gene matches: 7.

The rearrangement uses TRBV19 and TRBJ2-6, with 7 bases that match TRBD1. With V trimmed by 5 bases and J by 0 bases, 13 bases remained unmatched. From germline, CDR1 is LNHDA and CDR2 SQIVND (reference sequence). This CDR3 comprises 19 residues. For the CDR3, the DNA is TGTGCCAGTAGTTCCCGACAGGGCGCGGTGGCCTCTGGGGCCAACGTCCTGACTTTC. Translating gives CASSSRQGAVASGANVLTF.